A selection of T cell receptor beta chains follows, all from one sample in a study of T cell repertoires in cytomegalovirus infection. Using its own MiXCR run on the reads, TCRdb lists one record per CDR3 protein. The table records roughly 320,000 distinct CDR3 sequences, roughly a tenth of them present only once. Sequencing was done on a sample of PBMCs. The source of these receptors is a human donor in good health (CMV status not recorded). Some clones in this sample may be carry-over from other donors' samples. Both conserved end residues are part of each CDR3. The D gene is left open where the match is weak. Clone size is not always given. Where it is, it says once, few, many or a class for expanded clones.

TRBV7-2	TRBJ1-2	TRBD1	many	TGTGCCAGCAGCCCCCGAGCAGGGGGCGACTATGGCTACACCTTC	CASSPRAGGDYGYTF
TRBV7-9	TRBJ1-5	TRBD1	many	TGTGCCAGCAGTCTTAGGACAGGGGACAATCAGCCCCAGCATTTT	CASSLRTGDNQPQHF
TRBV29-1	TRBJ2-3	NA	many	TGCAGCGTTGCGGGAATATCCACAGATACGCAGTATTTT	CSVAGISTDTQYF
TRBV29-1	TRBJ2-2	TRBD1	NA	TGCAGCGTTTCCGGGACAGGGGGCCCGAACACCGGGGAGCTGTTTTTT	CSVSGTGGPNTGELFF
TRBV5-1	TRBJ2-5	NA	NA	TGCGCCAGCAGCTTGGCCCAGACGATTGGAGAGACCCAGTACTTC	CASSLAQTIGETQYF
TRBV7-2	TRBJ1-6	NA	once	TGTGCCAGCAGCCTCGATCTGGGGGCACCCCTCCACTTT	CASSLDLGAPLHF
TRBV28	TRBJ1-2	NA	NA	TGTGCCAGCAGTTTAGGATCCTCACAGGGTGGCTACACCTTC	CASSLGSSQGGYTF
TRBV20-1	TRBJ2-1	TRBD1	many	TGCAGTGCTAGAGTACAGGGGAAAACCTACAATGAGCAGTTCTTC	CSARVQGKTYNEQFF
TRBV10-3	TRBJ1-2	NA	many	TGTGCCATCTATTCGAGCTATGGCTACACCTTC	CAIYSSYGYTF
TRBV2	TRBJ1-5	TRBD1	many	TGTGCCAGCAGGATAACTGGACAGGGGTATCAGCCCCAGCATTTT	CASRITGQGYQPQHF
TRBV6-6	TRBJ2-1	NA	NA	TGTGCCAGCAGTTACTCGGGGGGGGCCCCTGAGCAGTTCTTC	CASSYSGGAPEQFF
TRBV2	TRBJ2-3	NA	many	TGTGCCAGCAGTGAAGGCAGGGCCCCCACAGATACGCAGTATTTT	CASSEGRAPTDTQYF
TRBV6-1	TRBJ2-3	NA	few	TGTGCCAGCAGTGATTCCTTCTGGGGGCTTAGCACAGATACGCAGTATTTT	CASSDSFWGLSTDTQYF
TRBV6-2/TRBV6-3	TRBJ2-6	NA	many	TGTGCCAGCAGTAAGACACCCTTCTCTGGGGCCAACGTCCTGACTTTC	CASSKTPFSGANVLTF
TRBV19	TRBJ2-6	NA	many	TGTGCCAGTACCGATTCGGCAGGACACTCTGGGGCCAACGTCCTGACTTTC	CASTDSAGHSGANVLTF
TRBV12-3/TRBV12-4	TRBJ1-4	TRBD1	many	TGTGCCAGCAGTTTAAGGGGGCAAGGTGAAAAACTGTTTTTT	CASSLRGQGEKLFF
TRBV4-3	TRBJ2-5	NA	many	TGCGCCAGCAGCCAGGACCAAGAGACCCAGTACTTC	CASSQDQETQYF
TRBV29-1	TRBJ2-5	TRBD2	many	TGCACCGTCGTGGCTAGCGGGGACCAAGAGACCCAGTACTTC	CTVVASGDQETQYF
TRBV20-1	TRBJ2-5	NA	few	TGCAGTGCTATTCAGAAACAAGAGACCCAGTACTTC	CSAIQKQETQYF
TRBV20-1	TRBJ2-6	TRBD1	many	TGCAGTGCTAGGGAAGGGCAGGGGGCGTCTGGGGCCAACGTCCTGACTTTC	CSAREGQGASGANVLTF
TRBV20-1	TRBJ2-5	TRBD2	NA	TGCAGTGCACAGGCGGGGGGGACGGGGGAGACCCAGTACTTC	CSAQAGGTGETQYF
TRBV20-1	TRBJ2-7	TRBD1	many	TGCAGTGCTACGATGGGACAGGGATTCTACGAGCAGTACTTC	CSATMGQGFYEQYF
TRBV20-1	TRBJ1-1	NA	few	TGCAGTGCTAGGGCTCTCAGGGGCGAGGACACTGAAGCTTTCTTT	CSARALRGEDTEAFF
TRBV2	TRBJ1-1	NA	many	TGTGCCAGCGCCCTAACCCCACGGGGAGAAGCTTTCTTT	CASALTPRGEAFF
TRBV29-1	TRBJ1-2	NA	few	TGCAGCGTTGAAACCTCAAACTATGGCTACACCTTC	CSVETSNYGYTF
TRBV5-1	TRBJ2-7	TRBD1	NA	TGCGCCAGCAGCTTGGAGGACAGGAGCTACGAGCAGTACTTC	CASSLEDRSYEQYF
TRBV7-2	TRBJ2-5	NA	many	TGTGCCAGCAGCTTGACCCCCCAAGAGACCCAGTACTTC	CASSLTPQETQYF
TRBV7-2	TRBJ1-3	NA	few	TGTGCCAGCAGCTCCGCTGACGGGCCCGACACCATATATTTT	CASSSADGPDTIYF
TRBV20-1	TRBJ2-2	NA	few	TGCAGTGCTAGCCCAGGCTGGTTCGTGGGCGGGGAGCTGTTTTTT	CSASPGWFVGGELFF